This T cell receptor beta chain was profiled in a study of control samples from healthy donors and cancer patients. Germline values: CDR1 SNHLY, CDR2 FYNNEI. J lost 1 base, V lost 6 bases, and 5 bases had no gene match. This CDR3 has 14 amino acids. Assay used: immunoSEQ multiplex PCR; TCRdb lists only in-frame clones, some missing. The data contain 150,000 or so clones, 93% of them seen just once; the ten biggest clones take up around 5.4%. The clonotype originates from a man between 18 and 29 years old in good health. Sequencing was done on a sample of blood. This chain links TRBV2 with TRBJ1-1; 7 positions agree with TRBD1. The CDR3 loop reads CASRQQGRNTEAFF. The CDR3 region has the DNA TGTGCCAGCAGACAACAGGGGAGGAACACTGAAGCTTTCTTT.